Presented here are 5 T cell receptor beta chains from one specimen sequenced in a study of a mutant IDH1 vaccine in newly diagnosed glioma. The time point: baseline, week 1 (first vaccination visit). Specified treatment: pre-vaccination baseline after standard-of-care therapy. Method: immunoSEQ multiplex PCR; TCRdb's copy keeps in-frame clones and lacks some. The sample includes roughly 51,000 clones, roughly 90% seen only once; the top ten take 2% to 3%. Sequencing was performed on PBMCs, taken from a glioma patient treated with radiotherapy, temozolomide or both. Every receptor here comes from a man in his forties or fifties with glioma.

Details on this clone: Other nucleotide sequences from this sample produce the same CDR3. This rearrangement joins TRBV7-8 to TRBJ1-5, with TRBD1 matching 7 bases. Germline V CDR1 and CDR2: SGHVS, FQNEAQ. The CDR3 covers 14 residues. J gave up 6 bases and V 0 bases, and 2 bases lay outside the gene matches. The CDR3 reads CASSLARQGQPQHF. The DNA of the CDR3 is TGTGCCAGCAGCTTAGCGCGACAGGGTCAGCCCCAGCATTTT. Combining the CDR3 with reference TRBV7-8 and TRBJ1-5 gives the whole variable domain GAGVSQSPRYKVAKRGQDVALRCDPISGHVSLFWYQQALGQGPEFLTYFQNEAQLDKSGLPSDRFFAERPEGSVSTLKIQRTQQEDSAVYLCASSLARQGQPQHFGDGTRLSIL.

V usage is TRBV7-8 and J usage is TRBJ2-3; 8 bases agree with TRBD2. The V segment lost 2 bases and the J segment 3 bases; nucleotides outside the gene matches: 13. The V gene's germline CDR1 is SGHVS and CDR2 FQNEAQ. The CDR3 is 18 amino acids. The CDR3 spells CASSLRGSPGRVTDTQYF. CDR3 nucleotides: TGTGCCAGCAGCTTAAGGGGGTCCCCCGGGAGGGTGACAGATACGCAGTATTTT.

V usage is TRBV2 and J usage is TRBJ1-1; D may be TRBD1 (5 bases). This CDR3 is 13 amino acids long. V lost 8 bases and J lost 3, with 13 bases in between. Germline assignment: CDR1 SNHLY and CDR2 FYNNEI. CDR3 region: CASDRAGDTEAFF. The CDR3 nucleotides read TGTGCCAGCGACCGGGCGGGGGACACTGAAGCTTTCTTT.

The chain recombines TRBV2 with TRBJ2-1, with TRBD2 identical over 8 bases. Germline values: CDR1 SNHLY, CDR2 FYNNEI. The V and J ends lost 3 bases and 7 bases, in that order; junction bases with no gene match: 5. The CDR3 sequence is 14 residues long. CDR3 amino acids: CASSDSGSRNEQFF. The CDR3 DNA follows: TGTGCCAGCAGTGACAGCGGGAGCAGGAATGAGCAGTTCTTC.

The V gene is TRBV6-1, the J gene TRBJ2-7; TRBD2 agrees at 8 bases. Germline V gene sequence: CDR1 MNHNS, CDR2 SASEGT. Trimming cost V 2 bases and J 3 bases; bases outside gene matches: 6. This CDR3 is 15 amino acids long. Written as DNA, the CDR3 is TGTGCCAGCAGTGAACAGCGGGAGAGCGTCTACGAGCAGTACTTC. Translated, it gives CASSEQRESVYEQYF.